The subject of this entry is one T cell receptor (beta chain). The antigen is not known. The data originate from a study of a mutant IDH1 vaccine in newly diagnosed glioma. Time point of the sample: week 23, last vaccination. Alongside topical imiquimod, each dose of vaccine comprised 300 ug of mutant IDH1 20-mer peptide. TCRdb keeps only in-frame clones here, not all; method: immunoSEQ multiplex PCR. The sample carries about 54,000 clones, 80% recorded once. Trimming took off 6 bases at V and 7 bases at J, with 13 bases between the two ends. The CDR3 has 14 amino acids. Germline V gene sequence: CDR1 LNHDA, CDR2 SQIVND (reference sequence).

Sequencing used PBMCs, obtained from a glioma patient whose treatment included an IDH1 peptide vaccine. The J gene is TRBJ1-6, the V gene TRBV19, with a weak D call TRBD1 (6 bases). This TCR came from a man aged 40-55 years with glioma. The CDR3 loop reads CASSVGQTNSPLHF. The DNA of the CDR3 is TGTGCCAGTAGCGTTGGACAGACCAATTCACCCCTCCACTTT.